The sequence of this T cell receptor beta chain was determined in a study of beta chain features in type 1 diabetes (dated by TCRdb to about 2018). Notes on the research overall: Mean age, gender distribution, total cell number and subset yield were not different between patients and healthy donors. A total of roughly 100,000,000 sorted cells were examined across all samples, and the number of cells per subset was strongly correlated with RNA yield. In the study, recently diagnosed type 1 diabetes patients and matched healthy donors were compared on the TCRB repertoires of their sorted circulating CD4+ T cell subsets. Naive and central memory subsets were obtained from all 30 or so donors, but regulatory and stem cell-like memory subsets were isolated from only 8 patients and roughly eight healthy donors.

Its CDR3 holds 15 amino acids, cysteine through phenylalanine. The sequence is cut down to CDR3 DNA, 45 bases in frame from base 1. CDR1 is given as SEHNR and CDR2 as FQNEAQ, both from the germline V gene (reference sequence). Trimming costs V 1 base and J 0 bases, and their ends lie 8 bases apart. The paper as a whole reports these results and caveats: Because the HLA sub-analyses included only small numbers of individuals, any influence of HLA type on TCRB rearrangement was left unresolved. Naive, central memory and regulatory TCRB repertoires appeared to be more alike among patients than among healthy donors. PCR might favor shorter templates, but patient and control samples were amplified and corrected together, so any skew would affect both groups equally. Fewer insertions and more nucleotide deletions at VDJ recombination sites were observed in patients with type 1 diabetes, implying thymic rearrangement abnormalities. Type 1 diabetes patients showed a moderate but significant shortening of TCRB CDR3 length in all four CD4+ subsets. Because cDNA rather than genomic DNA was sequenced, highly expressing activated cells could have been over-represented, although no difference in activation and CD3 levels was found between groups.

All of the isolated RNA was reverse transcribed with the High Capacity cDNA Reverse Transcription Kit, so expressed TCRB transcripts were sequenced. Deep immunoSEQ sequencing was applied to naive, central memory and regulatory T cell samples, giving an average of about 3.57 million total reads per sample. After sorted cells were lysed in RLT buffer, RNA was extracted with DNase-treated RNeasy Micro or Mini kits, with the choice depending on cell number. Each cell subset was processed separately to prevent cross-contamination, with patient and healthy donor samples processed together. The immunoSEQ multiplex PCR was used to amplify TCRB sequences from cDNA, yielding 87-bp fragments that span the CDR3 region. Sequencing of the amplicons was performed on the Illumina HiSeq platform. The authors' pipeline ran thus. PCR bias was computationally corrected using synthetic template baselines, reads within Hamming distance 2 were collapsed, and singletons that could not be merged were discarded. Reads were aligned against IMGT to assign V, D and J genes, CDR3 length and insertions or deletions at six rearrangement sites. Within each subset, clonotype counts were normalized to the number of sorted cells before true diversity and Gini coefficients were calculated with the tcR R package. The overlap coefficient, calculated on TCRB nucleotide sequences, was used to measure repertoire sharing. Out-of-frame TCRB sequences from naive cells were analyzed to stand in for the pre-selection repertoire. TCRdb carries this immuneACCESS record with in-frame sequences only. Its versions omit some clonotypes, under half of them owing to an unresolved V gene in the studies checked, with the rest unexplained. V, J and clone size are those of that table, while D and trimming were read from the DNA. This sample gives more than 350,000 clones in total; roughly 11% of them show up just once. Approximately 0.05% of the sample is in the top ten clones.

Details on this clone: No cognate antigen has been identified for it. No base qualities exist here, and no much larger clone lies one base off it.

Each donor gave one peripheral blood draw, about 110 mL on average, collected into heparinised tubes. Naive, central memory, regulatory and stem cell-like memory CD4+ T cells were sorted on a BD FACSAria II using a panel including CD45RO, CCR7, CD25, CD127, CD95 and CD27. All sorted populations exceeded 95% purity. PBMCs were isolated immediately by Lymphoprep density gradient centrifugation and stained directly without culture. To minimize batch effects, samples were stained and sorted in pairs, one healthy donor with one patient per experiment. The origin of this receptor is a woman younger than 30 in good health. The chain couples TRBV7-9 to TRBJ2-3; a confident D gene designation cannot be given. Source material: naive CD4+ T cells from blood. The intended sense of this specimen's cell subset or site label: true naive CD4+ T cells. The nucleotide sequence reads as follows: TGTGCCAGCAGCTTAGGGGAAACTAGCACAGATACGCAGTATTTT. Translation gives CASSLGETSTDTQYF.